Presented here are 30 T cell receptor beta chains from one specimen sequenced in a study of type 1 regulatory T cells. No antigen is known for these receptors. Using its own MiXCR run on the reads, TCRdb lists one record per CDR3 protein. The sample holds tens of thousands of distinct CDR3 sequences; around 20% are singletons and the top ten take roughly 8.3%. Study-level findings and limits: Type 1 regulatory T cells had a more restricted TCR repertoire than non-type 1 regulatory T cells.

Sequencing used cultured type 1 regulatory T (Tr1) cells, either the whole culture or a sorted fraction (not recorded which). These TCRs come from a human donor in good health.

This clonotype was seen only a few times. The chain links TRBV12-3 or TRBV12-4 to TRBJ1-6, with unresolved D. V was pared by 7 bases and J by 10 bases, with 20 bases between. This CDR3 spans 15 amino acids. Written as DNA, the CDR3 is TGTGCCAGCACCCCAGGCGAGGGTGTACGATCACCCCTCCACTTT. Its translation is CASTPGEGVRSPLHF.

This clonotype was counted a few times. This sequence joins TRBV27 and TRBJ2-7, with D possibly matching TRBD1 (5 bases). The CDR3 is made up of 11 amino acids. Looked up from germline, CDR1 is MNHEY and CDR2 is SMNVEV (reference sequence). Trimming removed 8 bases from V and 2 bases from J, with 7 bases in between. Here the CDR3 DNA reads TGTGCCAGCGGGGCACCCTACGAGCAGTACTTC. This codes for CASGAPYEQYF.

There are many counts of this clonotype. The chain combines TRBV30 with TRBJ2-7, with D perhaps matching TRBD1 (6 bases). This CDR3 contains 12 residues. CDR1 is GTSNPN, CDR2 SVGIG, per germline (reference sequence). Trimming left V 2 bases short and J 4 bases short, with 9 bases between. The CDR3 nucleotides are TGTGCCTGGAGTACAGGGAGTTACGAGCAGTACTTC. The encoded protein is CAWSTGSYEQYF.

The rearrangement uses TRBV4-3 and TRBJ1-2; D is uncertain. V was clipped by 0 bases and J by 2 bases, with 19 bases between them. Germline CDR1 reads LGHNA; CDR2 reads YSLEER. CDR3 size: 18 residues. DNA of the CDR3: TGCGCCAGCAGCCAAGATCTGGGTAGCGCGGACCGGAACTATGGCTACACCTTC. Translated: CASSQDLGSADRNYGYTF.

The CDR3 region has the DNA TGTGCCAGCAGAAAAAGGACGGCGAATGGCTACACCTTC. Amino acid sequence: CASRKRTANGYTF. This chain connects TRBV6-5 to TRBJ1-2; D remains ambiguous. This CDR3 comprises 13 residues. In germline, CDR1 is MNHEY, CDR2 SVGAGI. Trimming shortened V by 6 bases and J by 6 bases, and 14 bases separated the two germline ends.

This chain uses TRBV3-1 with TRBJ2-1; no clear D gene. Germline V lookup: CDR1 LGHDT, CDR2 YNNKEL (reference sequence). V was shortened by 1 base and J by 5 bases, with 15 bases between the two germline ends. CDR3 size: 16 residues. CDR3 sequence (DNA): TGTGCCAGCAGCCAAGTGGGCACGAGACTTCACAATGAGCAGTTCTTC. This encodes CASSQVGTRLHNEQFF.

This clonotype was counted a few times. The gene calls are TRBV5-1 and TRBJ1-2; 7 positions match TRBD1. The CDR3 totals 14 residues. V lost 4 bases, J lost 4 bases, and 7 bases stayed unmatched. Germline V lookup: CDR1 SGHRS, CDR2 YFSETQ. CDR3 DNA sequence: TGCGCCAGCAGCATGGGCCGACAGGGCTATGGCTACACCTTC. It translates to CASSMGRQGYGYTF.

This clonotype was picked up a small number of times. This chain links TRBV12-3 or TRBV12-4 with TRBJ2-4; perhaps TRBD2 as D (6 bases). The CDR3 has 14 residues. V shed 3 bases and J shed 0 bases, with 6 bases lying between them. The CDR3 region is CASSFGGAKNIQYF. The CDR3 DNA follows: TGTGCCAGCAGTTTCGGGGGAGCCAAAAACATTCAGTACTTC.

The chain recombines TRBV28 with TRBJ2-7; a weak D match, TRBD2 (5 bases). CDR3 length: 13 amino acids. Trimming took 8 bases from V and 2 from J, leaving 13 bases between them. CDR1 and CDR2 from the germline V gene are MDHEN and SYDVKM. The CDR3, as DNA: TGTGCCAGCTCCCCCGGAGGTCCCTACGAGCAGTACTTC. Protein: CASSPGGPYEQYF.

The chain carries TRBV20-1 and TRBJ2-1, with TRBD2 identical over 8 bases. CDR3 length: 13 residues. The J segment lost 2 bases and the V segment lost 8 bases, leaving 5 bases of the junction unmatched. Looked up from germline, CDR1 is DFQATT and CDR2 is SNEGSKA (reference sequence). The CDR3 DNA is TGCAGTCCTCCGGGACTAGCCTACAATGAGCAGTTCTTC. This gives the protein CSPPGLAYNEQFF.

This chain links TRBV6-1 with TRBJ1-1; D is possibly TRBD1 (6 bases). The germline gives CDR1 MNHNS, CDR2 SASEGT. CDR3 size: 13 residues. V dropped 9 bases and J dropped 6 bases, with 17 bases sitting between them. The CDR3 here is CASLFQGISEAFF. In DNA, the CDR3 is TGTGCCAGTCTCTTTCAGGGGATTTCTGAAGCTTTCTTT.

In this sample, this clonotype turned up a few times. The rearrangement uses TRBV6-5 and TRBJ1-4; no clear D gene. V was cut by 2 bases and J by 7 bases, with 14 bases left in between. In germline, CDR1 is MNHEY, CDR2 SVGAGI. CDR3 length equals 15 residues. CDR3 sequence: CASSYGLTFREKLFF. CDR3 DNA: TGTGCCAGCAGTTACGGGTTGACCTTTCGTGAAAAACTGTTTTTT.

The sample holds a few counts of this clonotype. The chain has TRBV28 and TRBJ2-7; 10 nucleotides line up with TRBD2. The CDR3 totals 15 residues. Germline CDR1 MDHEN, CDR2 SYDVKM. Unmatched junction bases numbered 3, after V lost 0 bases and J lost 4 bases. CDR3 residues: CASSLWVAGGYEQYF. In DNA form, the CDR3 reads TGTGCCAGCAGTTTATGGGTAGCGGGAGGATACGAGCAGTACTTC.

This clonotype was seen more than once but under ten times. This rearrangement joins TRBV5-1 to TRBJ2-1, with unresolved D. V was cut by 2 bases and J by 6 bases, with 6 bases left in between. In germline, CDR1 is SGHRS, CDR2 YFSETQ. CDR3 size: 12 residues. CDR3 region: CASSFGLNEQFF. Here the CDR3 DNA reads TGCGCCAGCAGCTTCGGCCTCAATGAGCAGTTCTTC.

This clonotype was seen a handful of times. The V gene is TRBV7-6, the J gene TRBJ2-5; D gene unclear. V was shortened by 2 bases and J by 5 bases, with 12 bases between the two germline ends. This CDR3 has 14 amino acids. CDR1 is SGHVS and CDR2 is FNYEAQ in the germline V gene. CDR3 amino acids: CASSLSSVGETQYF. CDR3 nucleotides: TGTGCCAGCAGCTTATCATCGGTGGGGGAGACCCAGTACTTC.

This clonotype was seen more than once but under ten times. This rearrangement joins TRBV20-1 to TRBJ2-2; TRBD1 matches at 7 bases. From germline, CDR1 is DFQATT and CDR2 SNEGSKA (reference sequence). The length of the CDR3 is 14 residues. With V trimmed by 3 bases and J by 2 bases, 3 bases remained unmatched. The CDR3 is CSARGQPNTGELFF. The DNA of the CDR3 is TGCAGTGCTAGGGGACAGCCTAACACCGGGGAGCTGTTTTTT.

In its sample, this clonotype was seen a few times. The V and J genes are TRBV14 and TRBJ2-1; TRBD2 matches 7 bases. The V gene end was trimmed by 2 bases and the J gene end by 4 bases; junction bases not matched to a gene: 5. This CDR3 is built from 15 residues. CDR1 is SGHDN and CDR2 is FVKESK in the germline V gene. This CDR3 reads CASSQRLAPYNEQFF. CDR3 sequence (DNA): TGTGCCAGCAGCCAAAGACTAGCACCTTACAATGAGCAGTTCTTC.

The rearrangement links TRBV20-1 to TRBJ1-5; D might be TRBD1 (6 bases). Trimming removed 3 bases from V and 4 bases from J, with 13 bases in between. Germline V lookup: CDR1 DFQATT, CDR2 SNEGSKA (reference sequence). The CDR3 runs 14 residues. CDR3 residues: CSASADSPNQPQHF. CDR3 DNA: TGCAGTGCTAGCGCGGACAGCCCAAATCAGCCCCAGCATTTT.

The rearrangement joins TRBV20-1 to TRBJ2-3; no reliable D call. This CDR3 is 13 amino acids long. The V end was cut by 4 bases, the J end by 1 base, with 9 bases between. The germline V gene has CDR1 DFQATT and CDR2 SNEGSKA (reference sequence). The DNA for the CDR3 is TGCAGTGCTATTAGCTTAGGCACAGATACGCAGTATTTT. This sequence encodes CSAISLGTDTQYF.

This clonotype was seen a handful of times. V usage is TRBV27 and J usage is TRBJ2-7; no clear D gene. V was clipped by 0 bases and J by 2 bases, with 11 bases between them. Germline V CDR1 and CDR2: MNHEY, SMNVEV (reference sequence). The CDR3 has 15 residues. The CDR3 DNA sequence: TGTGCCAGCAGTTTATCAGGCGACTTACCCTACGAGCAGTACTTC. Translated: CASSLSGDLPYEQYF.

This clonotype was recorded once. The gene calls are TRBV20-1 and TRBJ2-3; D perhaps matches TRBD2 (6 bases). This CDR3 contains 14 residues. Trimming left V 3 bases short and J 2 bases short, with 12 bases between. The germline gives CDR1 DFQATT, CDR2 SNEGSKA (reference sequence). The CDR3, as DNA: TGCAGTGCTAGTGAGGCGGGGTACACAGATACGCAGTATTTT. Translating gives CSASEAGYTDTQYF.

This clonotype has just a few counts. The V call is TRBV7-2, the J call TRBJ2-5; D remains ambiguous. This CDR3 contains 13 residues. Trimming stripped 1 base from V and 5 bases from J, with 8 bases between. The germline V gene has CDR1 SGHTA and CDR2 FQGNSA. The DNA of the CDR3 is TGTGCCAGCAGCTTAGTCCTTATGGAGACCCAGTACTTC. Amino acids: CASSLVLMETQYF. Drawing the rest from reference TRBV7-2 and TRBJ2-5, the complete variable domain is GAGVSQSPSNKVTEKGKDVELRCDPISGHTALYWYRQSLGQGLEFLIYFQGNSAPDKSGLPSDRFSAERTGGSVSTLTIQRTQQEDSAVYLCASSLVLMETQYFGPGTRLLVL.

The chain links TRBV20-1 to TRBJ1-2; D unclear. This CDR3 contains 11 residues. The V end lost 3 bases, the J end lost 3 bases, and 5 bases lay between the germline ends. Germline values: CDR1 DFQATT, CDR2 SNEGSKA (reference sequence). Here the CDR3 reads CSASLHYGYTF. The CDR3 DNA sequence: TGCAGTGCTAGTTTACACTATGGCTACACCTTC.

The genes are TRBV11-2 and TRBJ2-1; 8 nucleotides match TRBD1. The CDR3 covers 18 residues. The V and J ends lost 1 base and 7 bases, in that order; junction bases with no gene match: 15. CDR1 is SGHAT, CDR2 FQNNGV, per germline. The CDR3 DNA follows: TGTGCCAGCAGCTTAGCTATTGGACAGGGAACAAGCACAAATGAGCAGTTCTTC. Encoded protein: CASSLAIGQGTSTNEQFF.

This chain joins TRBV4-3 and TRBJ1-3; D unclear. Germline V gene sequence: CDR1 LGHNA, CDR2 YSLEER. This CDR3 spans 15 amino acids. V was shortened by 0 bases and J by 0 bases, with 6 bases between the two germline ends. CDR3 coding DNA: TGCGCCAGCAGCCAAGATCTGATCTCTGGAAACACCATATATTTT. Its translation is CASSQDLISGNTIYF.

This clonotype was seen only a few times. V is TRBV20-1 and J is TRBJ2-1, with 8 positions matching TRBD2. Germline CDR1 reads DFQATT; CDR2 reads SNEGSKA (reference sequence). The CDR3 is 13 residues long. V shed 6 bases and J 5 bases; nucleotides not matched to a gene: 6. The CDR3 DNA reads as TGCAGTGCCACCATAGCGGGAAACAATGAGCAGTTCTTC. Its translation: CSATIAGNNEQFF.

The chain combines TRBV5-1 with TRBJ1-1; TRBD1 aligns across 8 bases. This CDR3 region has 15 residues. The trim removed 4 bases at V and 1 base at J, leaving 6 bases unmatched. Germline loops: CDR1 SGHRS, CDR2 YFSETQ. The CDR3 spells CASSPGGYTNTEAFF. The CDR3 DNA sequence: TGCGCCAGCAGCCCAGGGGGCTATACGAACACTGAAGCTTTCTTT.

A word on this clonotype: A read error may account for a junction end that differs from germline. V and J are TRBV7-2 and TRBJ2-7, with D perhaps matching TRBD1 (8 bases). Germline V gene sequence: CDR1 SGHTA, CDR2 FQGNSA. This CDR3 has 13 residues. The chain's CDR3 is CAIGEVNGGTGRF. The CDR3 DNA follows: TGTGCCATAGGGGAAGTAAACGGGGGGACAGGAAGGTTC.

The V and J genes are TRBV4-2 and TRBJ2-7, with D tentatively TRBD2 (6 bases). CDR1 and CDR2 (germline): LGHNA, YNFKEQ. This CDR3 comprises 13 residues. Deletions cut 0 bases from V and 9 bases from J, with 12 bases between. In DNA form, the CDR3 reads TGTGCCAGCAGCCAAGAAGGGAAGGGAGGGCAGTACTTC. Its translation: CASSQEGKGGQYF.

V is TRBV6-5 and J is TRBJ2-2, with TRBD2 identical over 11 bases. Trimming took 7 bases from V and 4 from J; bases not matched to a gene: 8. Germline CDR1 and CDR2: MNHEY and SVGAGI. The CDR3 length is 16 residues. CDR3 nucleotides: TGTGCCAGCAAATTAGCGGGAGGGCCTAGCACCGGGGAGCTGTTTTTT. This translates into CASKLAGGPSTGELFF.